Below, 15 T cell receptor beta chains from the same sample are listed, as sequenced in a study of CD8+CD57+ T cells in acquired aplastic anemia (dated by TCRdb to the late 2010s). The patients picked for sequencing were ones in whom flow cytometry had shown an expansion of CD8+CD57+ cells. These reads were obtained on an Illumina HiSeq 2000. Genomic DNA was used as template for profiling of TCR beta VDJ combinations and CDR3 sequences. TCRdb handled the public reads itself, with Q25 trimming in fastp and clone calling in MiXCR, and kept productive beta chains. Rows are unified per CDR3 protein, each entry keeping the most common DNA and genes. The table for this sample lists a few hundred thousand distinct CDR3 sequences; approximately 82% of them were counted only once. Roughly 42% of the sample belongs to the ten largest clones. Sequenced input: sorted CD4+, CD8+, or CD8+CD57+ T cells (not recorded which) from PBMCs. The receptors stem from a human donor with aplastic anemia.

The table lists this clonotype with a count of one. The chain combines TRBV19 with TRBJ1-1, with D unresolved. Per the germline V gene, CDR1 is LNHDA and CDR2 is SQIVND (reference sequence). The V end lost 2 bases, the J end lost 7 bases, and 11 bases lay between the germline ends. The CDR3 is 13 amino acids. CDR3 amino acids: CASSITQISEAFF. The CDR3 DNA follows: TGTGCCAGTAGTATAACCCAAATAAGTGAAGCTTTCTTT.

V is TRBV9 and J is TRBJ2-1; 10 bases are a match to TRBD2. Germline V gene sequence: CDR1 SGDLS, CDR2 YYNGEE. V was clipped by 4 bases and J by 5 bases; unmatched bases: 6. The CDR3 has 15 amino acids. CDR3: CASSITSGTNNEQFF. The CDR3 DNA follows: TGTGCCAGCAGCATAACTAGCGGGACAAACAATGAGCAGTTCTTC.

Concerning this clonotype itself: At one of its ends the junction is not consistent with the germline gene, which may arise from a read error. The chain links TRBV7-8 to TRBJ2-1, with a weak D call TRBD1 (6 bases). The CDR3 spans 14 residues. Germline V gene sequence: CDR1 SGHVS, CDR2 FQNEAQ. CDR3 nucleotides: TGTGCCAGCAGTCCGACACAGGGCTACCAAGAGACCCAGTTC. As protein: CASSPTQGYQETQF. Full variable domain (rest looked up from reference TRBV7-8 and TRBJ2-1): GAGVSQSPRYKVAKRGQDVALRCDPISGHVSLFWYQQALGQGPEFLTYFQNEAQLDKSGLPSDRFFAERPEGSVSTLKIQRTQQEDSAVYLCASSPTQGYQETQFGPGTRLTVL.

V and J are TRBV5-6 and TRBJ2-1, with D perhaps matching TRBD2 (6 bases). The CDR3 consists of 14 residues. The germline V and J ends were trimmed by 0 bases and 4 bases, with 8 bases remaining between them. Germline-derived CDR1 and CDR2 are SGHDT and YYEEEE. The CDR3 protein is CASSLGGAYNEQFF. DNA for the CDR3: TGTGCCAGCAGCTTGGGCGGGGCTTACAATGAGCAGTTCTTC. The full variable domain, in which reference TRBV5-6 and TRBJ2-1 provide the parts outside the CDR3, is DAGVTQSPTHLIKTRGQQVTLRCSPKSGHDTVSWYQQALGQGPQFIFQYYEEEERQRGNFPDRFSGHQFPNYSSELNVNALLLGDSALYLCASSLGGAYNEQFFGPGTRLTVL.

The genes are TRBV7-9 and TRBJ2-5; 7 bases fit TRBD2. The germline CDR1 and CDR2 sequences are SEHNR and FQNEAQ (reference sequence). The CDR3 spans 15 residues. Trimming at V came to 6 bases and at J to 6 bases, leaving 13 bases not matched to a gene. The CDR3 is CASSSSGTWGKTQYF. DNA of the CDR3: TGTGCCAGCAGTTCTAGCGGAACTTGGGGGAAGACCCAGTACTTC. The whole variable domain, filled in from reference TRBV7-9 and TRBJ2-5, reads DTGVSQNPRHKITKRGQNVTFRCDPISEHNRLYWYRQTLGQGPEFLTYFQNEAQLEKSRLLSDRFSAERPKGSFSTLEIQRTEQGDSAMYLCASSSSGTWGKTQYFGPGTRLLVL.

Details on this clonotype: At one end the junction does not follow the germline gene, possibly because of a read error. The chain has TRBV15 and TRBJ2-1; D gene unclear. The CDR3 is made up of 14 amino acids. Looked up from germline, CDR1 is LNHNV and CDR2 is YYDKDF (reference sequence). This CDR3 reads CATSRQSEQETLYF. In nucleotides, the CDR3 is TGTGCCACCAGCAGACAGAGCGAGCAAGAAACTCTGTACTTC.

For this clonotype: This may stem from a read error, because a much larger clone lies one nucleotide away. The rearrangement uses TRBV7-9 and TRBJ2-3; D is possibly TRBD2 (6 bases). CDR1 SEHNR and CDR2 FQNEAQ come from the germline V gene (reference sequence). The CDR3 is 14 residues long. The CDR3 DNA reads as TGTGCCAGCAGCTTAGAAAGAAGCGCGGGGAGCGATGAGTTT. This gives the protein CASSLERSAGSDEF. The full variable domain, its missing parts supplied by reference TRBV7-9 and TRBJ2-3, is DTGVSQNPRHKITKRGQNVTFRCDPISEHNRLYWYRQTLGQGPEFLTYFQNEAQLEKSRLLSDRFSAERPKGSFSTLEIQRTEQGDSAMYLCASSLERSAGSDEFGPGTRLTVL.

This chain links TRBV11-3 with TRBJ2-7, with D perhaps matching TRBD1 (6 bases). Germline CDR1 and CDR2: SGHNT and YENEEA. The V end lost 6 bases, the J end lost 3 bases, and 18 bases lay between the germline ends. The CDR3 runs 15 residues. Written as DNA, the CDR3 is TGTGCCAGCAGGCCGGGACATTCCGTACTCTACGAGCAGTACTTC. This encodes CASRPGHSVLYEQYF.

This clonotype was seen just once. The genes are TRBV7-2 and TRBJ2-1; 9 bases map to TRBD1. V was clipped by 5 bases and J by 12 bases; unmatched bases: 14. CDR3 length: 15 residues. CDR1 and CDR2 (germline): SGHTA, FQGNSA. This chain's CDR3 is CASSNGQGTKETQFF. The DNA of the CDR3 is TGTGCCAGCAGCAATGGACAGGGGACGAAAGAGACGCAGTTCTTC.

CDR3 amino acids: CSASRRDGYTF. The DNA of the CDR3 is TGCAGTGCTAGCCGGCGGGATGGCTACACCTTC. The chain employs TRBV20-1 and TRBJ1-2; no definite D call. The CDR3 has 11 residues. CDR1 and CDR2 (germline): DFQATT, SNEGSKA (reference sequence). V lost 3 bases to trimming and J lost 6 bases, with 8 bases between them.

About this clonotype: No conserved phenylalanine or tryptophan is present at the end of the CDR3, so a read error is the likely explanation. The DNA is omitted, as the CDR3 cannot be located on it reliably, and the CDR3 follows TCRdb's listing. The chain couples TRBV7-3 to TRBJ2-3. In germline, CDR1 is SGHTA, CDR2 FQGTGA. The CDR3 numbers 13 amino acids, ends counted. The CDR3 loop reads CASSLDVLTYEQY.

The V call is TRBV12-3 or TRBV12-4, the J call TRBJ1-4; D gene unclear. With 8 bases removed from V and 8 bases from J, the gap between germline ends came to 12 bases. The CDR3 length is 12 residues. The CDR3, as DNA: TGTGCCAGCGGGAGATTTTCCGAAAAACTGTTTTTT. Amino acids: CASGRFSEKLFF.

The chain combines TRBV5-1 with TRBJ2-3, with D perhaps being TRBD1 or TRBD2 (6 bases each). Germline V gene data show CDR1 as SGHRS and CDR2 as YFSETQ. This CDR3 is 14 amino acids long. Trimming left V 3 bases short and J 7 bases short, with 15 bases between. The CDR3 bases are TGCGCCAGCAGCTCCTCCGGGGGCAGCAATACGCAGTATTTT. As protein: CASSSSGGSNTQYF.

V is TRBV7-6 and J is TRBJ2-3; 8 bases match TRBD2. CDR1 SGHVS and CDR2 FNYEAQ come from the germline V gene. This CDR3 spans 15 amino acids. V lost 5 bases and J lost 13; bases outside the gene matches: 17. The CDR3 DNA sequence: TGTGCCAGCAGCCCCGGGGTAGCGGGACCAACGAACGAGTATTTT. Amino acid sequence: CASSPGVAGPTNEYF. The full variable domain, its missing parts supplied by reference TRBV7-6 and TRBJ2-3, is GAGVSQSPRYKVTKRGQDVALRCDPISGHVSLYWYRQALGQGPEFLTYFNYEAQQDKSGLPNDRFSAERPEGSISTLTIQRTEQRDSAMYRCASSPGVAGPTNEYFGPGTRLTVL.

The rearrangement uses TRBV9 and TRBJ1-2, with D hard to call. V was shortened by 0 bases and J by 5 bases, with 8 bases between the two germline ends. Germline V gene lookup returns CDR1 SGDLS and CDR2 YYNGEE. The CDR3 totals 13 residues. CDR3 in DNA: TGTGCCAGCAGCGTAGGGGTCGTATATGGCTACACCTTC. Translation gives CASSVGVVYGYTF.